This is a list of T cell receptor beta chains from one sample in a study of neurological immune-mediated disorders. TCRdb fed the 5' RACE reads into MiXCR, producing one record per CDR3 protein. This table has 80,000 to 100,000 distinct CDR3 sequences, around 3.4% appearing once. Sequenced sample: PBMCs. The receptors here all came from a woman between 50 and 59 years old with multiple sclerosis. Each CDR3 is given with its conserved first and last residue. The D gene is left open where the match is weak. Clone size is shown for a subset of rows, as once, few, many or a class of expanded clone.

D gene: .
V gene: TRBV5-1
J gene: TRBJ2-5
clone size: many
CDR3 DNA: TGCGCCAGCAGCTTGGGTCCTGCGGGTACCCAAGAGACCCAGTACTTC
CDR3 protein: CASSLGPAGTQETQYF

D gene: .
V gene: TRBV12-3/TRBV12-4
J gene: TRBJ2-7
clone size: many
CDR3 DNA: TGTGCCAGCAGTTTCGGCGGGGTCTCCTACGAGCAGTACTTC
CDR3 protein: CASSFGGVSYEQYF

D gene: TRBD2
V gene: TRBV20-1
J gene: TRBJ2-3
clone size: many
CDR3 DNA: TGCAGTGCTAGAGACCTAGCGGGGTATAGCACAGATACGCAGTATTTT
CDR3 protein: CSARDLAGYSTDTQYF

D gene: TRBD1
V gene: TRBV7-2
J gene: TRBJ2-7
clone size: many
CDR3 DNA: TGTGCCAGCAGCTTATTTGGGACAGAACCGTACGAGCAGTACTTC
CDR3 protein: CASSLFGTEPYEQYF

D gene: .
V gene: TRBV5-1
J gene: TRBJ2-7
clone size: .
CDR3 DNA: TGCGCCAGCAGCAGTACAGGGTCGACCTACGAGCAGAGCTTC
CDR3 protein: CASSSTGSTYEQSF

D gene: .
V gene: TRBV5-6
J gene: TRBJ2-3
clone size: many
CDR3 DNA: TGTGCCAGCAGCTCCTTGGGGGCCGAGGTGGGAGATACGCAGTATTTT
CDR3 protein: CASSSLGAEVGDTQYF

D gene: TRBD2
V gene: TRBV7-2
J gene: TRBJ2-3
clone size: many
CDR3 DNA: TGTGCCAGCAGCTCAGGACTAGCGGGGGGGACAGATACGCAGTATTTT
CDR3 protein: CASSSGLAGGTDTQYF

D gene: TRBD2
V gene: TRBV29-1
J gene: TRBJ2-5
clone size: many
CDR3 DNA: TGCAGCGTTGAAGATACTAGCGGGGGGCTTTGGGAGACCCAGTACTTC
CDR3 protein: CSVEDTSGGLWETQYF

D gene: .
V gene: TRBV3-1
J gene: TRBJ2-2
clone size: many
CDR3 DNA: TGTGCCAGCAGCCACTCACAAAGGAACACCGGGGAGCTGTTTTTT
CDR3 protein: CASSHSQRNTGELFF

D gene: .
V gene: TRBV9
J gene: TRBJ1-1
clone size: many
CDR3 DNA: TGTGCCAGCAGCCCCCAAGCGGGGGTGTCGAACACTGAAGCTTTCTTT
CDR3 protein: CASSPQAGVSNTEAFF

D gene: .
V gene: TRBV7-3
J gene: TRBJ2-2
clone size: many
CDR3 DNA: TGTGCCAGCAGCCCCACGGGTTCCCGGGCCGGGGAGCTGTTTTTT
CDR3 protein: CASSPTGSRAGELFF

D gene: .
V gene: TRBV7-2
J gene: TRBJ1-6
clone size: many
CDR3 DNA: TGTGCCAGCAGCCCCAATAGGGGGGTAAATTCACCCCTCCACTTT
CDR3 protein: CASSPNRGVNSPLHF

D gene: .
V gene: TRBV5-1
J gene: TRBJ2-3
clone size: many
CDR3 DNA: TGCGCCAGCAGCTTGGGGGACGGCACAGATACGCAGTATTTT
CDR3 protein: CASSLGDGTDTQYF

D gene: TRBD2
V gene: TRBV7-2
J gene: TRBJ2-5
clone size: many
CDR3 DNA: TGTGCCAGCAGCTCGTTTCCTCTAGCGGGGAAAGAGACCCAGTACTTC
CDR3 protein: CASSSFPLAGKETQYF

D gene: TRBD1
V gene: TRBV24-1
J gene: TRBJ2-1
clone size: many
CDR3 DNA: TGTGCCACCAGGACGGGGACAGGGGCCTACAATGAGCAGTTCTTC
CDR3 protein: CATRTGTGAYNEQFF

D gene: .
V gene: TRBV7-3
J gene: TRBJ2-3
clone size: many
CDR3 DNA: TGTGCCAGCAGCGCGTCCGCTCAGGGTACGCAGTATTTT
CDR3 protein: CASSASAQGTQYF

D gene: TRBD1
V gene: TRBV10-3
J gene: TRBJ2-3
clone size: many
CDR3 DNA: TGTGCCATCAGAACAGGGGGCGGTGGAGATACGCAGTATTTT
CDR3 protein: CAIRTGGGGDTQYF

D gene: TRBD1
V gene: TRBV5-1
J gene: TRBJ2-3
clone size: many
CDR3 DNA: TGCGCCAGCAGAGGGACAGGCACAGATACGCAGTATTTT
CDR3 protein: CASRGTGTDTQYF

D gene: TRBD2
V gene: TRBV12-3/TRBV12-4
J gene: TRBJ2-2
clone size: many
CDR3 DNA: TGTGCCAGCACTCCAGCGGGGAGGACCGGGGAGCTGTTTTTT
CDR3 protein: CASTPAGRTGELFF

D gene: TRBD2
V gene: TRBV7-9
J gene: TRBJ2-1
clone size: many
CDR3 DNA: TGTGCCAGCAGCTTAGGAGGTAGCGGGGGACGAACTGAGCAGTTCTTC
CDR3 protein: CASSLGGSGGRTEQFF

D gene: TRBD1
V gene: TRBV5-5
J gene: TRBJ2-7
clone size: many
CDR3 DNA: TGTGCCAGCAGCTACCAGGGGGCCCTCTACTTC
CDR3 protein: CASSYQGALYF

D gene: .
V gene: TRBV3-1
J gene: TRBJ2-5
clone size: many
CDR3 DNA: TGTGCCAGCAGCCAAGCCATCACCCTCAGAGCCCAGTACTTC
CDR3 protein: CASSQAITLRAQYF

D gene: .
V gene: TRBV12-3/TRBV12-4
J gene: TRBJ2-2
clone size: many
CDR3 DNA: TGTGCCAGCAGTTTTTGGTCGGACACCGGGGAGCTGTTTTTT
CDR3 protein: CASSFWSDTGELFF

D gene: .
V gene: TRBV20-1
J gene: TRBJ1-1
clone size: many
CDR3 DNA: TGCAGTGCTAGAGGATACATGAACACTGAAGCTTTCTTT
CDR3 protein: CSARGYMNTEAFF